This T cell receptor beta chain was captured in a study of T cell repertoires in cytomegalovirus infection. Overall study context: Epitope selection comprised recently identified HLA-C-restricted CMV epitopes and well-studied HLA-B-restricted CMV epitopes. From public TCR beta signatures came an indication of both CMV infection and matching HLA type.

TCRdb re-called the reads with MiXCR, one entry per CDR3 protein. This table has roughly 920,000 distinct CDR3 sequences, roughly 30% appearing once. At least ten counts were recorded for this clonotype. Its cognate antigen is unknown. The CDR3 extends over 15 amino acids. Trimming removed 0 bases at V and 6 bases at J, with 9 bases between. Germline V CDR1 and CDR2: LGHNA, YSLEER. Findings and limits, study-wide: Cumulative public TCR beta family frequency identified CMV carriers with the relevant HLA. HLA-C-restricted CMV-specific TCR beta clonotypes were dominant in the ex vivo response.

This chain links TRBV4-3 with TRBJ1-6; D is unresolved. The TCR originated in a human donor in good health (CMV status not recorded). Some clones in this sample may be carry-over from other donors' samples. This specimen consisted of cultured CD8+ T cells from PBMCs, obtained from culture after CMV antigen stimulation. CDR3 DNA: TGCGCCAGCAGCCAAGATACCGCTTTTAATTCACCCCTCCACTTT. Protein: CASSQDTAFNSPLHF.